The 8 T cell receptor beta chains reported below all come from one sample, sequenced in a study of blood T cells in healthy people across ages. Primed by a sample-barcoded 5' primer and a J-beta primer mix, a second PCR proceeded for 7 to 11 cycles. TCRdb reanalysed the 5' RACE reads using MiXCR and keeps one entry per CDR3 protein. The table includes about 640,000 distinct CDR3 sequences, roughly 53% detected once. The sequenced sample was blood. The receptor set was obtained from a man aged 55 to 70 in good health.

The V gene is TRBV20-1, the J gene TRBJ2-7; 11 positions match TRBD2. V was pared by 0 bases and J by 2 bases, with 6 bases of the junction left unmatched. Germline loops: CDR1 DFQATT, CDR2 SNEGSKA (reference sequence). The CDR3 has 16 amino acids. CDR3 sequence (DNA): TGCAGTGCTAGAGATCTTAGCGGGGGGGCGGCCTACGAGCAGTACTTC. Translation: CSARDLSGGAAYEQYF.

A few counts support this clonotype. The rearrangement joins TRBV10-1 to TRBJ2-6; tentative D call: TRBD2 (6 bases). This CDR3 comprises 17 residues. Germline CDR1 is WNHNN and CDR2 is SYGVQD (reference sequence). V was cut by 4 bases and J by 2 bases, with 15 bases left in between. The CDR3 nucleotides read TGCGCCAGCAGTGCCTCCGGGGGACTGGCTGGGGCCAACGTCCTGACTTTC. Protein: CASSASGGLAGANVLTF.

This chain uses TRBV20-1 with TRBJ2-3; 13 nucleotides line up with TRBD2. CDR1 is DFQATT, CDR2 SNEGSKA, per germline (reference sequence). This CDR3 is built from 14 residues. The CDR3 DNA is TGCAGCGGGGCCGGGACTAGCGGGGTTAGGACGCAGTATTTT. Amino acids: CSGAGTSGVRTQYF.

This clonotype was detected only once. The rearrangement uses TRBV5-1 and TRBJ2-6; D might be TRBD2 (5 bases). This CDR3 comprises 15 residues. CDR1 and CDR2 from the germline V gene are SGHRS and YFSETQ. V was pared by 5 bases and J by 0 bases, with 9 bases between. The chain's CDR3 is CASRSRGSGANVLTF. Here the CDR3 DNA reads TGCGCCAGCAGGTCCCGGGGCTCTGGGGCCAACGTCCTGACTTTC. Combining the CDR3 with reference TRBV5-1 and TRBJ2-6 gives the whole variable domain KAGVTQTPRYLIKTRGQQVTLSCSPISGHRSVSWYQQTPGQGLQFLFEYFSETQRNKGNFPGRFSGRQFSNSRSEMNVSTLELGDSALYLCASRSRGSGANVLTFGAGSRLTVL.

The count of this clonotype is one. The V call is TRBV7-9, the J call TRBJ2-7; 7 bases align to TRBD2. The CDR3 is made up of 14 amino acids. CDR1 SEHNR and CDR2 FQNEAQ come from the germline V gene (reference sequence). Losses at the gene ends were 7 bases for V and 2 bases for J; bases not matched to a gene: 8. CDR3 in amino acids: CASNSGLLTYEQYF. The CDR3 coding sequence is TGTGCCAGCAACTCGGGACTACTGACCTACGAGCAGTACTTC. The variable domain in full, completed from reference TRBV7-9 and TRBJ2-7, reads DTGVSQNPRHKITKRGQNVTFRCDPISEHNRLYWYRQTLGQGPEFLTYFQNEAQLEKSRLLSDRFSAERPKGSFSTLEIQRTEQGDSAMYLCASNSGLLTYEQYFGPGTRLTVT.

The genes are TRBV9 and TRBJ2-1; D is perhaps TRBD1 or TRBD2 (6 bases each). The J call may be wrong; the DNA end is better matched by TRBJ2-7. CDR1 and CDR2 from the germline V gene are SGDLS and YYNGEE. The CDR3 is 16 residues long. The CDR3 spells CASSVVTGASYNEQYF. The CDR3 DNA is TGTGCCAGCAGCGTAGTAACGGGGGCCTCCTACAATGAGCAGTACTTC.

The chain recombines TRBV24-1 with TRBJ2-3, with TRBD1 matching over 9 bases. Germline V lookup: CDR1 KGHDR, CDR2 SFDVKD. V dropped 2 bases and J dropped 2; count of bases not matched to a gene: 7. This CDR3 has 17 residues. The CDR3 here is CATSDSPDRGPTDTQYF. The DNA of the CDR3 is TGTGCCACCAGTGATTCCCCGGACAGGGGACCCACAGATACGCAGTATTTT.

A single count supports this clonotype. This sequence joins TRBV5-6 and TRBJ1-2, with 7 bases aligning to TRBD1. This CDR3 spans 14 amino acids. V was pared by 4 bases and J by 7 bases, with 10 bases of the junction left unmatched. From germline, CDR1 is SGHDT and CDR2 YYEEEE. CDR3 residues: CASSETGALTGYTF. DNA of the CDR3: TGTGCCAGCAGCGAAACAGGGGCCCTCACTGGCTACACCTTC.